This T cell receptor (beta chain) was sequenced for a study of regulatory T cells in long-lasting Graves disease. In germline, CDR1 is MDHEN, CDR2 SYDVKM. This CDR3 has 12 amino acids. Trimming took 10 bases from V and 11 from J, leaving 20 bases between them. The time point is: newly diagnosed GD, antithyroid drugs for less than 3 months. The TCR library was prepared using RNA isolated from PBMCs. With iRepertoire HTBI primers and Arm-PCR of CDR3 regions, TCR beta libraries were built. MiXCR, applied by TCRdb to the multiplex PCR reads, yields one record per CDR3 protein. The table records around 500,000 distinct CDR3 sequences, about 16% of them present only once. This clonotype was seen at least ten times. These data were also reused for a study on T cells in Graves' hyperthyroidism and ophthalmopathy. As reported in that work: The TCR CDR3 first-round RT-PCR relied on the HTBI primer set.

The chain recombines TRBV28 with TRBJ1-1; D might be TRBD1 (6 bases). This receptor was obtained from a woman aged 40-65 years with Graves disease. Sample: peripheral blood mononuclear cells (PBMCs), taken at new diagnosis, from a patient treated with antithyroid drugs. The DNA for the CDR3 is TGTGCCACCTCGACAGGAGTCGGGGGGGCTTTCTTT. As protein: CATSTGVGGAFF. The full variable domain, rest sourced from reference TRBV28 and TRBJ1-1, is DVKVTQSSRYLVKRTGEKVFLECVQDMDHENMFWYRQDPGLGLRLIYFSYDVKMKEKGDIPEGYSVSREKKERFSLILESASTNQTSMYLCATSTGVGGAFFGQGTRLTVV.